This paragraph reports one T cell receptor beta chain. Data came from immunoSEQ multiplex PCR; TCRdb stores just in-frame clones and leaves some out. The sample lists about 55,000 clones, roughly 90% occurring once. Germline CDR1 reads MNHNS; CDR2 reads SASEGT. Trimming pared 1 base from V and 3 bases from J, leaving 18 bases between. The length of the CDR3 is 18 residues. This sample stems from a study of blood T cell repertoires in COVID-19. On the study more broadly: Donors in the United States, Italy and Spain gave samples during acute or convalescent COVID-19. PBMCs, B-cell-depleted T cells, or T cells provided the cDNA or gDNA that made up the material.

Sequenced material: peripheral blood. V gene TRBV6-1 combines with J gene TRBJ1-4, with a weak D call TRBD1 (6 bases). The sequence was obtained from a man aged 80 or over with acute or convalescent COVID-19. The CDR3 DNA is TGTGCCAGCAGTGAAGTTTGGCGGGGGCAGGACTCTAATGAAAAACTGTTTTTT. Protein product: CASSEVWRGQDSNEKLFF.